The 5 T cell receptor beta chains reported below all come from one sample, sequenced in a study of T-cell memory formation after mild COVID-19. TCRdb passed the 5' RACE reads through MiXCR, listing each CDR3 protein once. Among 200,000 to 250,000 distinct CDR3 sequences listed, around 30% were seen once. The specimen was PBMCs or a T cell subset sorted from them (not recorded which). Every receptor here comes from an adult woman who had mild COVID-19 (a few samples of this study predate the infection). Cell type and time point are not known.

The rearrangement uses TRBV6-4 and TRBJ2-2; TRBD1 matches 7 bases. Germline V gene sequence: CDR1 MRHNA, CDR2 SNTAGT. CDR3 length equals 15 residues. V was clipped by 6 bases and J by 6 bases; unmatched bases: 10. The CDR3: CASSYRTGSSGELFF. The CDR3 nucleotides are TGTGCCAGCAGCTACCGGACAGGTTCATCCGGGGAGCTGTTTTTT.

In this sample, this clonotype turned up a few times. This chain links TRBV12-3 or TRBV12-4 with TRBJ2-1, with 11 bases lining up with TRBD1. Trimming removed 5 bases from V and 10 bases from J; junction bases left unmatched: 4. CDR3 length equals 13 residues. The DNA for the CDR3 is TGTGCCAGCAGTACGGGACAGGGGGGCGAGCAGTTCTTC. Its protein product is CASSTGQGGEQFF.

J is TRBJ2-3 and V is TRBV11-3; 12 bases map to TRBD2. CDR3 length: 16 residues. V was clipped by 5 bases and J by 2 bases; unmatched bases: 5. CDR1 and CDR2 (germline): SGHNT, YENEEA. The CDR3: CASSLRTSGTTDTQYF. The CDR3 region has the DNA TGTGCCAGCAGCCTACGGACTAGCGGGACCACAGATACGCAGTATTTT.

This clonotype occurred a few times. The V call is TRBV4-3, the J call TRBJ2-7, with D possibly being TRBD2 (5 bases). The CDR3 covers 15 residues. From germline, CDR1 is LGHNA and CDR2 YSLEER. V shed 0 bases and J shed 3 bases, with 12 bases lying between them. DNA for the CDR3: TGCGCCAGCAGCCAAGATTCCGGACTCGACTACGAGCAGTACTTC. Translation: CASSQDSGLDYEQYF.

This clonotype was counted only a few times. The V gene is TRBV6-5, the J gene TRBJ2-1, with 10 bases matching TRBD2. With 2 bases clipped from V and 8 bases from J, the junction kept 12 bases outside the gene matches. CDR1 is MNHEY and CDR2 is SVGAGI in the germline V gene. The CDR3 totals 17 residues. The CDR3 spells CASSYEILAGGSDEQFF. The CDR3, as DNA: TGTGCCAGCAGTTACGAGATATTAGCGGGAGGTTCGGATGAGCAGTTCTTC.